This entry lists 15 T cell receptor beta chains sequenced from one sample in a study of blood T cell repertoires in COVID-19. The method was immunoSEQ multiplex PCR; TCRdb's version includes in-frame clones alone and lacks a portion of them. The table lists approximately 330,000 clones, roughly 89% of them singletons. Sequencing was done on a sample of peripheral blood. The receptors stem from a woman in her thirties or forties with COVID-19, enrolled during active disease.

V and J are TRBV28 and TRBJ2-5; no firm D call. V shed 4 bases and J shed 2 bases, with 8 bases lying between them. Germline CDR1 is MDHEN and CDR2 is SYDVKM. The CDR3 has 13 amino acids. CDR3 loop: CASSSQSQETQYF. The CDR3 DNA sequence: TGTGCCAGCAGTTCACAGAGTCAAGAGACCCAGTACTTC.

Comment on this clone: This same CDR3 is encoded by further DNA sequences in the sample. This chain joins TRBV19 and TRBJ1-2, with 7 bases identical to TRBD1. The germline V gene has CDR1 LNHDA and CDR2 SQIVND (reference sequence). V shed 2 bases, J shed 6 bases, and the junction held 0 bases outside the gene matches. This CDR3 is built from 12 residues. For the CDR3, the DNA is TGTGCCAGTAGTATACAGGGGGATGGCTACACCTTC. Translation gives CASSIQGDGYTF.

The chain carries TRBV19 and TRBJ2-1, with a weak D call TRBD2 (5 bases). Germline CDR1 reads LNHDA; CDR2 reads SQIVND (reference sequence). Trimming left V 11 bases short and J 4 bases short, with 21 bases between. The CDR3 has 15 residues. The CDR3 protein is CAVQDSYGVYNEQFF. The CDR3 DNA is TGTGCCGTCCAGGACTCCTATGGGGTATACAATGAGCAGTTCTTC.

The J gene is TRBJ2-7, the V gene TRBV28, with 9 bases fitting TRBD1. Trimming cost V 5 bases and J 3 bases; bases outside gene matches: 8. The CDR3 sequence is 15 residues long. Germline V gene data show CDR1 as MDHEN and CDR2 as SYDVKM. The CDR3 here is CASSPPGTGLYEQYF. In nucleotides, the CDR3 is TGTGCCAGCAGTCCCCCCGGGACAGGGCTCTACGAGCAGTACTTC.

The J gene is TRBJ2-7, the V gene TRBV28; 12 bases agree with TRBD2. CDR1 is MDHEN and CDR2 is SYDVKM in the germline V gene. This CDR3 comprises 15 residues. Losses at the gene ends were 4 bases for V and 7 bases for J; bases not matched to a gene: 8. The CDR3 nucleotides are TGTGCCAGCAGTTATCCTAGCGGGAGGGTGTTAGAGCAGTACTTC. This translates into CASSYPSGRVLEQYF.

The V and J genes are TRBV7-6 and TRBJ2-7; the match to TRBD1 covers 8 bases. Germline-derived CDR1 and CDR2 are SGHVS and FNYEAQ. V dropped 2 bases and J dropped 5; count of bases not matched to a gene: 8. This CDR3 has 15 residues. The CDR3 sequence: CASSLIGQGGDEQYF. The CDR3 bases are TGTGCCAGCAGCTTAATAGGACAGGGCGGTGACGAGCAGTACTTC.

The chain links TRBV18 to TRBJ1-6; D is uncertain. This CDR3 is built from 17 residues. CDR1 and CDR2 from the germline V gene are KGHSH and LQKENI. Trimming left V 2 bases short and J 4 bases short, with 15 bases between. CDR3 in amino acids: CASSPLPPVRYNSPLHF. The CDR3 DNA is TGTGCCAGCTCACCATTACCCCCAGTGAGGTATAATTCACCCCTCCACTTT.

This chain connects TRBV6-5 to TRBJ2-1; the match to TRBD2 covers 10 bases. The V and J ends lost 10 bases and 2 bases, in that order; junction bases with no gene match: 8. The CDR3 consists of 15 residues. Germline CDR1 MNHEY, CDR2 SVGAGI. The chain's CDR3 is CATESSGGAYNEQFF. The CDR3 DNA reads TGTGCCACTGAGTCGAGCGGGGGGGCCTACAATGAGCAGTTCTTC.

V gene TRBV7-2 combines with J gene TRBJ1-2, with a tentative D call TRBD1 (6 bases). CDR1 is SGHTA, CDR2 FQGNSA, per germline. The CDR3 contains 11 residues. Here the CDR3 reads CAGGRNYGYTF. The CDR3 DNA follows: TGTGCGGGGGGGCGGAACTATGGCTACACCTTC.

The chain recombines TRBV12-3 or TRBV12-4 with TRBJ2-1, with a possible D match to TRBD2 (6 bases). V lost 5 bases and J lost 8, with 13 bases in between. CDR3 length equals 13 residues. DNA for the CDR3: TGTGCCAGCAGTCGGGACTCAGGCGATGAGCAGTTCTTC. This encodes CASSRDSGDEQFF.

The rearrangement joins TRBV18 to TRBJ1-2, with a tentative D call TRBD1 (5 bases). This CDR3 comprises 15 residues. Per the germline V gene, CDR1 is KGHSH and CDR2 is LQKENI. V gave up 3 bases and J gave up 8 bases, with 19 bases separating them. The CDR3 DNA reads TGTGCCAGCTCACCCCTGGGAGGGGAAGCGGGCGGCTACACCTTC. Its protein is CASSPLGGEAGGYTF.

The chain employs TRBV10-3 and TRBJ2-4; TRBD1 aligns across 11 bases. V lost 2 bases to trimming and J lost 7 bases; unmatched junction nucleotides: 4. Germline V lookup: CDR1 ENHRY, CDR2 SYGVKD. The CDR3 totals 15 residues. The DNA of the CDR3 is TGTGCCATCAGTGAGATCGGACAGGGGGCGAACATTCAGTACTTC. Translating gives CAISEIGQGANIQYF.

The rearrangement joins TRBV27 to TRBJ1-2; a possible D gene is TRBD1 (6 bases). The V end was cut by 6 bases, the J end by 4 bases, with 12 bases between. Germline CDR1 MNHEY, CDR2 SMNVEV (reference sequence). The CDR3 spans 13 residues. CDR3 in amino acids: CASRQQGGYGYTF. CDR3 DNA: TGTGCCAGCAGACAACAGGGTGGCTATGGCTACACCTTC.

This clone occurred once. V and J are TRBV11-2 and TRBJ2-3; no firm D call. Germline V gene data show CDR1 as SGHAT and CDR2 as FQNNGV. The CDR3 length is 12 residues. Trimming took 7 bases from V and 2 from J, leaving 7 bases between them. The CDR3 DNA sequence: TGTGCCAGCACCCCTTACACAGATACGCAGTATTTT. Translated, it gives CASTPYTDTQYF. Drawing the rest from reference TRBV11-2 and TRBJ2-3, the complete variable domain is EAGVAQSPRYKIIEKRQSVAFWCNPISGHATLYWYQQILGQGPKLLIQFQNNGVVDDSQLPKDRFSAERLKGVDSTLKIQPAKLEDSAVYLCASTPYTDTQYFGPGTRLTVL.

The chain joins TRBV28 to TRBJ1-5, with D perhaps TRBD1 (6 bases). CDR3 length: 15 residues. Germline CDR1 is MDHEN and CDR2 is SYDVKM. V shed 6 bases and J shed 5 bases, with 17 bases lying between them. In nucleotides, the CDR3 is TGTGCCAGCAGCCCACAGGGTACCTCCGATCAGCCCCAGCATTTT. Amino acid sequence: CASSPQGTSDQPQHF.